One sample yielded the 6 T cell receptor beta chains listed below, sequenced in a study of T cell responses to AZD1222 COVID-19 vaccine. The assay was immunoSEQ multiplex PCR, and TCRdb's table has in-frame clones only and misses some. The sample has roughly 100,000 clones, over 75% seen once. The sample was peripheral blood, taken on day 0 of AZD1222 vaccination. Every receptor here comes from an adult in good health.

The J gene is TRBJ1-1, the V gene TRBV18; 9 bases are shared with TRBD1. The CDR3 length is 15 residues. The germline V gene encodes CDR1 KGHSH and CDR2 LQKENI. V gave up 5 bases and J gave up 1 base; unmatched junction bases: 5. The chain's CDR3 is CASSSGTGRNTEAFF. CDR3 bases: TGTGCCAGCTCATCGGGGACAGGGCGGAACACTGAAGCTTTCTTT.

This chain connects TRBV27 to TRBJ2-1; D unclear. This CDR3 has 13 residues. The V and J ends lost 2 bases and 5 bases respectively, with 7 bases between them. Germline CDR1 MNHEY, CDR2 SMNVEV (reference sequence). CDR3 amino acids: CASSLRSDNEQFF. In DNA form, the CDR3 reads TGTGCCAGCAGTTTAAGGTCCGACAATGAGCAGTTCTTC.

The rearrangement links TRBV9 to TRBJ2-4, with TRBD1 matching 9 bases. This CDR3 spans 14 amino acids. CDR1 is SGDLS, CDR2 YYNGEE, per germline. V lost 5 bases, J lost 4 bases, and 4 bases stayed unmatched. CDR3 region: CASSGGQGKNIQYF. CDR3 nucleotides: TGTGCCAGCAGTGGGGGACAGGGAAAAAACATTCAGTACTTC.

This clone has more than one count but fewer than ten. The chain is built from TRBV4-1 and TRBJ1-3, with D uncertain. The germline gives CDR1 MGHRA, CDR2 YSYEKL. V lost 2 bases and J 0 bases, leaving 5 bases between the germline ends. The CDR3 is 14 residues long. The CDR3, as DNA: TGCGCCAGCAGCCAACAAAACTCTGGAAACACCATATATTTT. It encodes CASSQQNSGNTIYF.

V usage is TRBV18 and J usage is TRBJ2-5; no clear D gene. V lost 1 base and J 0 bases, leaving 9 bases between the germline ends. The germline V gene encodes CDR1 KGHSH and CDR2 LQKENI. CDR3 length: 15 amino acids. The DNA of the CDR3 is TGTGCCAGCTCACCACTCCTTATGTACCAAGAGACCCAGTACTTC. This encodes CASSPLLMYQETQYF. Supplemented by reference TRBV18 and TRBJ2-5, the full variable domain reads NAGVMQNPRHLVRRRGQEARLRCSPMKGHSHVYWYRQLPEEGLKFMVYLQKENIIDESGMPKERFSAEFPKEGPSILRIQQVVRGDSAAYFCASSPLLMYQETQYFGPGTRLLVL.

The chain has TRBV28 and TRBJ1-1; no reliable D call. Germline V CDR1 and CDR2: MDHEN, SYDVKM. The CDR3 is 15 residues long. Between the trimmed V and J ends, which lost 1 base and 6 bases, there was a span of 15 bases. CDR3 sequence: CASSLSSLRQAEAFF. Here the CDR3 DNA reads TGTGCCAGCAGTTTATCGAGTCTACGTCAGGCTGAAGCTTTCTTT. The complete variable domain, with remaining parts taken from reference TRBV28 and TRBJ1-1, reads DVKVTQSSRYLVKRTGEKVFLECVQDMDHENMFWYRQDPGLGLRLIYFSYDVKMKEKGDIPEGYSVSREKKERFSLILESASTNQTSMYLCASSLSSLRQAEAFFGQGTRLTVV.